This T cell receptor (beta chain) was obtained from a study of T cells after yellow fever vaccination. Study-wide results and limits: Repertoires sorted by FACS could include abundant clonotypes that are contaminants from the bulk population.

Template-switching 5'RACE yielded the TCR cDNA; a universal primer site and UMIs were added in the process. From the 5' RACE reads, TCRdb called clonotypes with MiXCR, one entry per CDR3 protein. The sample records around 67,000 distinct CDR3 sequences, around 7% being singletons. The table lists this clonotype with many counts. No antigen is known for it. The CDR3 runs to 13 residues. Germline CDR1 is MNHEY and CDR2 is SMNVEV (reference sequence). The V and J ends lost 4 bases and 2 bases respectively, with 9 bases between them. J is TRBJ2-7 and V is TRBV27; maybe TRBD1 (6 bases). Material: CD8+ T cells sorted from PBMCs, obtained around 5 days after the first yellow fever vaccination. This TCR derives from a man aged 18-30 years who received the YFV17D yellow fever vaccine. CDR3 DNA sequence: TGTGCCAGCAGTTACAGGGCGACCTACGAGCAGTACTTC. It translates to CASSYRATYEQYF.